This TCR beta chain comes out of a study of cytomegalovirus exposure and HLA in healthy donors. The CDR3 covers 14 residues. Germline CDR1 is SGHDT and CDR2 is YYEEEE. V shed 0 bases and J shed 4 bases, with 10 bases lying between them. The PCR contained 60 Vbeta and 13 Jbeta primers. Only in-frame clones appear in the TCRdb table, and some are missing; sequencing was by immunoSEQ multiplex PCR. This table has about 200,000 clones, around 75% appearing once. The clonotype comes from a woman aged 45 to 65 in good health and CMV-seronegative. The V and J genes are TRBV5-6 and TRBJ1-2; D might be TRBD1 (6 bases). The sample taken for sequencing was PBMCs. CDR3 residues: CASSLAGGPYGYTF. The CDR3 DNA reads as TGTGCCAGCAGCTTGGCGGGGGGCCCCTATGGCTACACCTTC.